The 32 T cell receptor beta chains in this list originate from one sample, sequenced in a study of blood T cell repertoires in COVID-19. The repertoire was sequenced with immunoSEQ multiplex PCR; TCRdb's copy has only in-frame clones and lacks some. The sample lists about 140,000 clones; about 80% were seen once. Sequencing input: peripheral blood. These receptors were collected from a woman aged 55 to 70 with acute or convalescent COVID-19.

This chain links TRBV5-4 with TRBJ2-7; no firm D call. Trimming stripped 0 bases from V and 3 bases from J, with 10 bases between. The CDR3 has 14 residues. The V gene's germline CDR1 is SGHNT and CDR2 YYREEE (reference sequence). The CDR3 nucleotides read TGTGCCAGCAGCTTGGAACCTAAGCACTACGAGCAGTACTTC. It is translated as CASSLEPKHYEQYF.

The V call is TRBV19, the J call TRBJ2-1; D is possibly TRBD2 (5 bases). V lost 3 bases and J 5 bases, leaving 14 bases between the germline ends. Per germline, CDR1 LNHDA and CDR2 SQIVND (reference sequence). This CDR3 comprises 15 residues. CDR3 bases: TGTGCCAGTAGTATGAAGCGGCTAGTTGACAATGAGCAGTTCTTC. Translating gives CASSMKRLVDNEQFF.

The gene calls are TRBV4-1 and TRBJ2-1; D call uncertain. Between the trimmed V and J ends, which lost 4 bases and 5 bases, there was a span of 15 bases. Germline CDR1 is MGHRA and CDR2 is YSYEKL. The CDR3 runs to 15 residues. CDR3 in DNA: TGCGCCAGCAGCCCCGGAGTGGCGGTAAACAATGAGCAGTTCTTC. Its translation is CASSPGVAVNNEQFF.

The J gene is TRBJ1-1, the V gene TRBV4-3; no clear D gene. The V end lost 0 bases, the J end lost 2 bases, and 10 bases lay between the germline ends. The CDR3 spans 15 residues. Germline loops: CDR1 LGHNA, CDR2 YSLEER. In DNA, the CDR3 is TGCGCCAGCAGCCAAGACGGACTGGAAAACACTGAAGCTTTCTTT. Protein sequence: CASSQDGLENTEAFF.

The J gene is TRBJ2-7, the V gene TRBV28, with a weak D call TRBD1 (5 bases). Trimming took 7 bases from V and 0 from J, leaving 10 bases between them. This CDR3 comprises 13 residues. Germline CDR1 reads MDHEN; CDR2 reads SYDVKM. The CDR3, as DNA: TGTGCCAGCAAAGACAGAAACTCCTACGAGCAGTACTTC. Translating it yields CASKDRNSYEQYF.

The V call is TRBV7-2, the J call TRBJ1-1; D gene unclear. The V and J ends lost 3 bases and 0 bases respectively, with 14 bases between them. The CDR3 has 16 amino acids. Per germline, CDR1 SGHTA and CDR2 FQGNSA. The CDR3 loop reads CASSLTGSAMNTEAFF. The CDR3, as DNA: TGTGCCAGCAGCTTGACGGGGTCGGCGATGAACACTGAAGCTTTCTTT.

Details on this clone: Other DNA sequences in the same sample also yield this CDR3. The chain combines TRBV7-2 with TRBJ1-1; D possibly corresponds to TRBD1 (5 bases). The CDR3 has 13 amino acids. The V end was cut by 4 bases, the J end by 1 base, with 7 bases between. Germline V CDR1 and CDR2: SGHTA, FQGNSA. The CDR3: CASSSQGNTEAFF. For the CDR3, the DNA is TGTGCCAGCAGCTCTCAGGGGAACACTGAAGCTTTCTTT.

In its sample, this clone was seen once. The DNA for the CDR3 is TGTGCCAGCACGGCAGGGGACATGTACCGCAATCAGCCCCAGCATTTT. Its translation: CASTAGDMYRNQPQHF. The chain has TRBV28 and TRBJ1-5; D perhaps matches TRBD1 (6 bases). The germline V and J ends were trimmed by 7 bases and 2 bases, with 18 bases remaining between them. The germline gives CDR1 MDHEN, CDR2 SYDVKM. The CDR3 has 16 amino acids.

This clone was found once. This sequence joins TRBV19 and TRBJ2-7, with TRBD1 matching over 10 bases. V lost 4 bases, J lost 2 bases, and 5 bases stayed unmatched. Germline V gene data show CDR1 as LNHDA and CDR2 as SQIVND (reference sequence). The length of the CDR3 is 15 residues. The CDR3 spells CASSRRTGGAYEQYF. CDR3 sequence (DNA): TGTGCCAGTAGTAGAAGGACAGGGGGGGCCTACGAGCAGTACTTC.

The genes are TRBV5-1 and TRBJ2-2; 9 bases map to TRBD1. CDR3 size: 16 residues. Germline CDR1 is SGHRS and CDR2 is YFSETQ. J was trimmed by 6 bases and V by 2 bases; bases with no gene match: 8. The CDR3 DNA follows: TGCGCCAGCAGCTTCAACCGGGACAGGGAACCCGGGGAGCTGTTTTTT. It is translated as CASSFNRDREPGELFF.

The chain couples TRBV9 to TRBJ2-1, with TRBD2 matching 11 bases. CDR1 is SGDLS and CDR2 is YYNGEE in the germline V gene. CDR3 length: 16 amino acids. With V trimmed by 4 bases and J by 7 bases, 10 bases remained unmatched. CDR3 residues: CASSFSGRGRGNEQFF. DNA for the CDR3: TGTGCCAGCAGCTTTAGCGGGAGGGGTCGGGGAAATGAGCAGTTCTTC. Full variable domain (rest looked up from reference TRBV9 and TRBJ2-1): DSGVTQTPKHLITATGQRVTLRCSPRSGDLSVYWYQQSLDQGLQFLIQYYNGEERAKGNILERFSAQQFPDLHSELNLSSLELGDSALYFCASSFSGRGRGNEQFFGPGTRLTVL.

J is TRBJ2-1 and V is TRBV27; D unresolved. The V end lost 7 bases, the J end lost 2 bases, and 24 bases lay between the germline ends. This CDR3 region has 18 residues. Germline-derived CDR1 and CDR2 are MNHEY and SMNVEV (reference sequence). The CDR3 DNA sequence: TGTGCCAGCAAAGGCCTAGTATCTTTCAGCCAAGCCTACAATGAGCAGTTCTTC. Its protein product is CASKGLVSFSQAYNEQFF.

This rearrangement joins TRBV9 to TRBJ1-3, with 11 bases that match TRBD1. The CDR3 runs 18 residues. Germline CDR1 is SGDLS and CDR2 is YYNGEE. The V segment lost 3 bases and the J segment 2 bases; nucleotides outside the gene matches: 10. The CDR3 DNA reads as TGTGCCAGCAGCGCTCAATCAGGGGGACAGGGGGCTGGAAACACCATATATTTT. Translation gives CASSAQSGGQGAGNTIYF. The variable domain in full, with the rest retrieved from reference TRBV9 and TRBJ1-3, is DSGVTQTPKHLITATGQRVTLRCSPRSGDLSVYWYQQSLDQGLQFLIQYYNGEERAKGNILERFSAQQFPDLHSELNLSSLELGDSALYFCASSAQSGGQGAGNTIYFGEGSWLTVV.

The J gene is TRBJ1-1, the V gene TRBV11-2; tentatively, D is TRBD1 (5 bases). Trimming stripped 2 bases from V and 1 base from J, with 20 bases between. Germline assignment: CDR1 SGHAT and CDR2 FQNNGV. This CDR3 contains 18 residues. CDR3 amino acids: CASSLSRLSGEENTEAFF. The DNA for the CDR3 is TGTGCCAGCAGCTTATCGAGGTTGTCGGGGGAAGAGAACACTGAAGCTTTCTTT.

The chain employs TRBV27 and TRBJ1-5; 9 nucleotides agree with TRBD1. Losses at the gene ends were 4 bases for V and 2 bases for J; bases not matched to a gene: 12. From germline, CDR1 is MNHEY and CDR2 SMNVEV (reference sequence). The CDR3 runs 18 residues. In nucleotides, the CDR3 is TGTGCCAGCAGTTCGATCAGACAGGGGGTATTGGGCAATCAGCCCCAGCATTTT. Amino acid sequence: CASSSIRQGVLGNQPQHF.

This clone has only one observation. The V call is TRBV21-1, the J call TRBJ1-1; TRBD1, as called in the table, went unchecked against the DNA. TRBV21-1 is noted as a pseudogene. This CDR3 region has 15 residues. This CDR3 reads CASSIEEQGNTEAFF. CDR3 nucleotides: TGTGCCAGCAGCATCGAAGAACAGGGAAACACTGAAGCTTTCTTT.

The V and J genes are TRBV6-5 and TRBJ1-2; TRBD1 might be the D (5 bases). There are 14 residues in the CDR3. The V gene's germline CDR1 is MNHEY and CDR2 SVGAGI. V dropped 2 bases and J dropped 2 bases, with 9 bases sitting between them. The CDR3 DNA is TGTGCCAGCAGTTACGGGGCGGTAAACTATGGCTACACCTTC. Its translation: CASSYGAVNYGYTF.

This clone showed up just once. Other nucleotide sequences from this sample produce the same CDR3. This chain uses TRBV28 with TRBJ2-7; TRBD1 matches 12 bases. The CDR3 runs 15 residues. Germline CDR1 is MDHEN and CDR2 is SYDVKM. The V gene end was trimmed by 6 bases and the J gene end by 7 bases; junction bases not matched to a gene: 10. For the CDR3, the DNA is TGTGCCAGCAGGTCACCGGGACAGGGGGCGGGTGAGCAGTACTTC. As protein: CASRSPGQGAGEQYF.

The J gene is TRBJ2-5, the V gene TRBV7-6; 10 positions agree with TRBD2. The CDR3 consists of 15 residues. CDR1 is SGHVS, CDR2 FNYEAQ, per germline. V dropped 1 base and J dropped 1; count of bases not matched to a gene: 0. This CDR3 is CASSLGTSGQETQYF. The DNA for the CDR3 is TGTGCCAGCAGCTTAGGGACTAGCGGCCAAGAGACCCAGTACTTC.

This chain joins TRBV7-9 and TRBJ2-1; no clear D. V lost 5 bases and J lost 12, with 17 bases in between. This CDR3 comprises 13 residues. The V gene's germline CDR1 is SEHNR and CDR2 FQNEAQ (reference sequence). The CDR3 DNA sequence: TGTGCCAGCAGCATGGGCCCCGCGATTGGGCAGTTCTTC. Its translation: CASSMGPAIGQFF.

V is TRBV19 and J is TRBJ2-3, with D unresolved. V lost 8 bases to trimming and J lost 6 bases, with 9 bases between them. CDR1 is LNHDA and CDR2 is SQIVND in the germline V gene (reference sequence). The CDR3 is 11 amino acids. CDR3 residues: CASDVGDTQYF. CDR3 bases: TGTGCCAGTGACGTCGGGGATACGCAGTATTTT.

The V and J genes are TRBV19 and TRBJ2-7; 12 bases agree with TRBD2. CDR1 and CDR2 (germline): LNHDA, SQIVND (reference sequence). This CDR3 contains 17 residues. Losses at the gene ends were 4 bases for V and 0 bases for J; bases not matched to a gene: 7. CDR3 coding DNA: TGTGCCAGTAGTACAGGACTAGCGGGGCTAAGCTCCTACGAGCAGTACTTC. Translation gives CASSTGLAGLSSYEQYF.

The J gene is TRBJ1-1, the V gene TRBV6-2 or TRBV6-3, with a weak D call TRBD1 (6 bases). The CDR3 totals 12 residues. V gave up 2 bases and J gave up 7 bases, with 8 bases separating them. In germline, CDR1 is MNHEY, CDR2 SVGEGT. The CDR3 here is CASSYTTGEAFF. The CDR3 nucleotides read TGTGCCAGCAGTTACACGACAGGTGAAGCTTTCTTT.

This sequence joins TRBV7-9 and TRBJ2-3; TRBD2 matches at 11 bases. With 5 bases clipped from V and 6 bases from J, the junction kept 7 bases outside the gene matches. Germline values: CDR1 SEHNR, CDR2 FQNEAQ (reference sequence). The CDR3 consists of 15 residues. The CDR3 region is CASSLTSGSGDTQYF. CDR3 sequence (DNA): TGTGCCAGCAGCCTCACTAGCGGGAGTGGGGATACGCAGTATTTT.

The chain uses TRBV28 and TRBJ2-5; 7 positions match TRBD2. Germline V gives CDR1 MDHEN, CDR2 SYDVKM. The CDR3 sequence is 16 residues long. The V segment lost 2 bases and the J segment 5 bases; nucleotides outside the gene matches: 11. This CDR3 reads CASSLSRNPGGETQYF. DNA of the CDR3: TGTGCCAGCAGTTTAAGCCGCAACCCCGGGGGGGAGACCCAGTACTTC.

The V call is TRBV25-1, the J call TRBJ2-7; TRBD2 matches 10 bases. The trim removed 7 bases at V and 1 base at J, leaving 4 bases unmatched. The CDR3 totals 14 residues. Germline V gives CDR1 MGHDK, CDR2 SYGVNS. The CDR3 DNA is TGTGCCAGCATGGGGACTAGCGATTCCTACGAGCAGTACTTC. Amino acid sequence: CASMGTSDSYEQYF.

The chain uses TRBV24-1 and TRBJ1-5; D may be TRBD1 (6 bases). Germline lookup yields CDR1 KGHDR and CDR2 SFDVKD. The V gene lost 3 bases and the J gene lost 9 bases, with 11 bases spanning the gap. The CDR3 has 13 amino acids. CDR3 sequence reads: CATSDPGGGPQHF. The CDR3 region has the DNA TGTGCCACCAGTGATCCGGGAGGGGGGCCCCAGCATTTT.

J is TRBJ2-6 and V is TRBV9; 7 positions match TRBD1. Germline assignment: CDR1 SGDLS and CDR2 YYNGEE. This CDR3 spans 15 amino acids. The V gene end was trimmed by 3 bases and the J gene end by 1 base; junction bases not matched to a gene: 1. The CDR3, as DNA: TGTGCCAGCAGCGAGACAGGGTCTGGGGCCAACGTCCTGACTTTC. Encoded protein: CASSETGSGANVLTF.

The chain couples TRBV10-1 to TRBJ2-1; TRBD1 matches at 7 bases. CDR3 length equals 16 residues. In germline, CDR1 is WNHNN, CDR2 SYGVQD (reference sequence). V was pared by 3 bases and J by 5 bases, with 10 bases of the junction left unmatched. CDR3 sequence: CASSDGPQGSNNEQFF. CDR3 nucleotides: TGCGCCAGCAGTGATGGCCCACAGGGGTCGAACAATGAGCAGTTCTTC.

This chain's CDR3 is CASSQLRGNTGELFF. The CDR3 DNA is TGCGCCAGCAGCCAACTGCGGGGGAACACCGGGGAGCTGTTTTTT. The chain uses TRBV4-3 and TRBJ2-2; D perhaps matches TRBD2 (6 bases). V was clipped by 2 bases and J by 1 base, with 8 bases between them. Germline V gives CDR1 LGHNA, CDR2 YSLEER. This CDR3 comprises 15 residues.

This clone was recorded once. The rearrangement links TRBV28 to TRBJ2-7; 7 bases align to TRBD2. This CDR3 comprises 15 residues. J lost 6 bases, V lost 3 bases, and 11 bases had no gene match. In germline, CDR1 is MDHEN, CDR2 SYDVKM. CDR3 sequence (DNA): TGTGCCAGCAGTTTTAGACCCCAAAAGCGGGGCGAGCAGTACTTC. As protein: CASSFRPQKRGEQYF.

This clone has only one observation. The V gene is TRBV9, the J gene TRBJ1-5, with D unresolved. This CDR3 region has 15 residues. Per germline, CDR1 SGDLS and CDR2 YYNGEE. Trimming removed 4 bases at V and 0 bases at J, with 11 bases between. The CDR3 DNA reads TGTGCCAGCAGCCGTAGTATTGATAGCAATCAGCCCCAGCATTTT. Translating gives CASSRSIDSNQPQHF.